These T cell receptor beta chains were read from a single sample in a study of blood T cell repertoires in COVID-19. Measured with immunoSEQ multiplex PCR; TCRdb has only the in-frame clones, and not every one. The profile covers roughly 500,000 clones, with roughly 90% appearing a single time and approximately 1.8% taken by the ten largest. The sample comprised PBMCs or T cells enriched from blood (not recorded which). The receptors come from a woman aged 40 to 50 who had recovered from COVID-19. CDR3s include the opening cysteine and the closing phenylalanine or tryptophan. A D gene is named only where the DNA matches it firmly. Clone sizes are given selectively: once, few, many, or a class where the clone is expanded.

.,.,TRBV29-1,TRBJ2-3,TGCAGCGTTCATCCCAAACTCCGCACAGATACGCAGTATTTT,CSVHPKLRTDTQYF
.,.,TRBV27,TRBJ1-2,TGTGCCAGCAGTTTATCGGGGCAGTTATCCTATGGCTACACCTTC,CASSLSGQLSYGYTF
once,TRBD1,TRBV27,TRBJ2-5,TGTGCCAGCAGTCGGACAGGGTGGGATCTCCAAGAGACCCAGTACTTC,CASSRTGWDLQETQYF
once,.,TRBV19,TRBJ1-3,TGTGCCAGTAGGAGTTTACCTGAGAGCTCTGGAAACACCATATATTTT,CASRSLPESSGNTIYF
.,TRBD1,TRBV7-9,TRBJ1-1,TGTGCCAGCAGCTTACAGGGGGCGAGAACTGAAGCTTTCTTT,CASSLQGARTEAFF
.,TRBD2,TRBV11-3,TRBJ2-7,TGTGCCAGCAGCTTAGTAGGCGGGGAGGGAGGCGAGCAGTACTTC,CASSLVGGEGGEQYF
once,.,TRBV6-5,TRBJ1-1,TGTGCCAGCAGTTACTTGGGGGGGAACACTGAAGCTTTCTTT,CASSYLGGNTEAFF
few,TRBD2,TRBV6-2/TRBV6-3,TRBJ2-2,TGTGCCAGCAGCCTGACTAGCGGGAACACCGGGGAGCTGTTTTTT,CASSLTSGNTGELFF
.,.,TRBV4-1,TRBJ1-4,TGCGCCAGCAGCCAAGGGGCCAGGGGAGAGGAAAAACTGTTTTTT,CASSQGARGEEKLFF
once,TRBD1,TRBV19,TRBJ1-1,TGTGCCAGTAGTATAGACTATGCTTACGGGACAGGGGACTTAAGCGGGAACACTGAAGCTTTCTTT,CASSIDYAYGTGDLSGNTEAFF
.,TRBD1,TRBV30,TRBJ1-5,TGTGCCTGGAGGACAGGGCCCAATCAGCCCCAGCATTTT,CAWRTGPNQPQHF
.,.,TRBV2,TRBJ2-5,TGTGCCAGCAGTGACGGACAGAGCGGTGTGGAGACCCAGTACTTC,CASSDGQSGVETQYF
few,.,TRBV11-3,TRBJ2-5,TGTGCCAGCAGCTTTTCTTCGGGTGAGGAGACCCAGTACTTC,CASSFSSGEETQYF
.,.,TRBV6-5,TRBJ1-1,TGTGCCAGCAGTTACTCGCCGATGACAGGCAGCGAAGCTTTCTTT,CASSYSPMTGSEAFF
.,.,TRBV5-1,TRBJ1-4,TGCGCCAGCAGCTACACACCCAGGGCGACTAATGAAAAACTGTTTTTT,CASSYTPRATNEKLFF
few,TRBD1,TRBV29-1,TRBJ1-2,TGCAGCGTTGTGAGGGACAGGGTCGGGGGCTACACCTTC,CSVVRDRVGGYTF
few,TRBD1,TRBV27,TRBJ1-2,TGTGCCAGCAGTCCACTCGGGACAGGGCCCAACTATGGCTACACCTTC,CASSPLGTGPNYGYTF
.,.,TRBV11-2,TRBJ2-4,TGTGCCAGCAGCTTCCCCTCAGGGGGGCTAAAAAACATTCAGTACTTC,CASSFPSGGLKNIQYF
.,TRBD2,TRBV6-5,TRBJ2-7,TGTGCCAGCAGGCCACTAGCGGGAGCGCACGAGCAGTACTTC,CASRPLAGAHEQYF
few,.,TRBV4-1,TRBJ2-7,TGCGCCAGCAGCCCTTCGGGGAGCTCCTACGAGCAGTACTTC,CASSPSGSSYEQYF
.,TRBD1,TRBV24-1,TRBJ2-1,TGTGCCACCGGCCTCGGCAGGGGGCTTTACAATGAGCAGTTCTTC,CATGLGRGLYNEQFF
.,TRBD2,TRBV27,TRBJ2-1,TGTGCCAGCAGTGGGACTAGCGGTTACAATGAGCAGTTCTTC,CASSGTSGYNEQFF
.,.,TRBV3-1/TRBV3-2,TRBJ2-1,TGTGCCAGCAGCCAAGAGGGGCCGGGGGACAATGAGCAGTTCTTC,CASSQEGPGDNEQFF
.,.,TRBV19,TRBJ2-1,TGTGCCAGTACCACCATGGGCGTAGTGAATGAGCAGTTCTTC,CASTTMGVVNEQFF
.,.,TRBV29-1,TRBJ1-2,TGCAGCGTTGAAGATCGCAGGGGTTTGGATGGCTACACCTTC,CSVEDRRGLDGYTF
.,.,TRBV20-1,TRBJ1-2,TGCAGTGCTAGTAGAGGGAACTATGGCTACACCTTC,CSASRGNYGYTF
.,TRBD2,TRBV10-1,TRBJ2-2,TGCGCCAGCAGTGAGGGTAGCGGGAATGGCGGGGAGCTGTTTTTT,CASSEGSGNGGELFF
few,TRBD1,TRBV10-3,TRBJ1-2,TGTGCCATCAGTGAGGGGACAGTATATGGCTACACCTTC,CAISEGTVYGYTF
.,.,TRBV28,TRBJ1-2,TGTGCCAGCAGTTTACCCCCCCCGGGAAACACCTTC,CASSLPPPGNTF